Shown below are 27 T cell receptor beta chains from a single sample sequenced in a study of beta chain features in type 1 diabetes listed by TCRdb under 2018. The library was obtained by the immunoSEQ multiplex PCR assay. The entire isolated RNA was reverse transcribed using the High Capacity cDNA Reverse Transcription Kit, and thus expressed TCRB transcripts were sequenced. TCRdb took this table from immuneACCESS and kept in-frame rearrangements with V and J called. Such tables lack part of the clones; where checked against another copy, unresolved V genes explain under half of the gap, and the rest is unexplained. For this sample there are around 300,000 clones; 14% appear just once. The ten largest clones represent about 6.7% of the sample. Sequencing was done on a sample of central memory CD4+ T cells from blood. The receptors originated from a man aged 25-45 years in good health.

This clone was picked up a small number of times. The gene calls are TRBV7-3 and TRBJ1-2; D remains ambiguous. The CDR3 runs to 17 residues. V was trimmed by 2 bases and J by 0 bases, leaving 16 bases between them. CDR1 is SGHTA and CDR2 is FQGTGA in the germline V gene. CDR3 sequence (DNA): TGTGCCAGCAGCTTAGTAATAAGGCAGACTTCTAACTATGGCTACACCTTC. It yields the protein CASSLVIRQTSNYGYTF.

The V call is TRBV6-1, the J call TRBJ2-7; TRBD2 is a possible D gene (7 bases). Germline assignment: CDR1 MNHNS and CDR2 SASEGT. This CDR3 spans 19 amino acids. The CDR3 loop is CASSEGGRDVGRSSYEQYV. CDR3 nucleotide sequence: TGTGCCAGCAGCGAAGGGGGACGAGACGTCGGGAGGAGCTCCTACGAGCAGTACGTC.

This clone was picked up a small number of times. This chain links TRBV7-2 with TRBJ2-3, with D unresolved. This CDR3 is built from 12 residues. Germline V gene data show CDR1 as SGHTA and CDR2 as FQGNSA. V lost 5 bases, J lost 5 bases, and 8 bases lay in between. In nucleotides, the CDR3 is TGTGCCAGCAGCCGCGGTGGAGATACGCAGTATTTT. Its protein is CASSRGGDTQYF.

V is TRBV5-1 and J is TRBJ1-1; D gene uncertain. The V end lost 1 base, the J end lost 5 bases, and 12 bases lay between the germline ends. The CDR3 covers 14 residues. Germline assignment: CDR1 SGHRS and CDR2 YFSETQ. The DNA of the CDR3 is TGCGCCAGCAGCTTGATGAGGTCGGGGACTGAAGCTTTCTTT. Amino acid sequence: CASSLMRSGTEAFF.

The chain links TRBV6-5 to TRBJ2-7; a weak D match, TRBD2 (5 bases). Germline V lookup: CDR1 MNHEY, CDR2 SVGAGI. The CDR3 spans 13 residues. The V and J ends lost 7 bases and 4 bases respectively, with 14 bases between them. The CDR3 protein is CASMRTGGYEQYV. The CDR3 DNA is TGTGCCAGCATGAGGACCGGAGGTTACGAGCAGTACGTC.

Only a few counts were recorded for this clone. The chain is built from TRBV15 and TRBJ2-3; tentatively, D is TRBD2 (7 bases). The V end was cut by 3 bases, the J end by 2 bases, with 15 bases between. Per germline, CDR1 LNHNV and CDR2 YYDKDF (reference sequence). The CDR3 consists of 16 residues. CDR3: CATSRGAGTPTDTQYF. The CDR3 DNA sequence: TGTGCCACCAGCAGGGGAGCGGGGACACCCACAGATACGCAGTATTTT.

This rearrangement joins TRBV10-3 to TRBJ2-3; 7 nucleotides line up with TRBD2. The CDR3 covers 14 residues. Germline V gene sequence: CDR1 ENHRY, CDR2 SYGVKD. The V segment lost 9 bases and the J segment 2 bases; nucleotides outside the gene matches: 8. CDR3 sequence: CAISPGGTTDTQYF. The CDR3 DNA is TGTGCCATTTCCCCCGGGGGGACCACAGATACGCAGTATTTT.

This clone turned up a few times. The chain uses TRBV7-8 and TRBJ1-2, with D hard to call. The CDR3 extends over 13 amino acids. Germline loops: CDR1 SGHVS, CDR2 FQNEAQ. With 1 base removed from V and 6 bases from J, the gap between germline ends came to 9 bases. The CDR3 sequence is CASSLVSSNGYTF. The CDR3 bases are TGTGCCAGCAGCTTAGTATCCAGCAATGGCTACACCTTC.

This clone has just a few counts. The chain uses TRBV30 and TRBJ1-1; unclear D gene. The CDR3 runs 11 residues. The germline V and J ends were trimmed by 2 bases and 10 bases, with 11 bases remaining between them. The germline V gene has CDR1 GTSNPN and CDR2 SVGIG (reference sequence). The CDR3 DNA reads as TGTGCCTGGAGTAAAACAGTGGGAGCTTTCTTT. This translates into CAWSKTVGAFF. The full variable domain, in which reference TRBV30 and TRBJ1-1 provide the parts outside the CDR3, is SQTIHQWPATLVQPVGSPLSLECTVEGTSNPNLYWYRQAAGRGLQLLFYSVGIGQISSEVPQNLSASRPQDRQFILSSKKLLLSDSGFYLCAWSKTVGAFFGQGTRLTVV.

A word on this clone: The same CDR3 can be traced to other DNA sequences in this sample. CDR3 coding DNA: TGTGCCAGCAGCTTAGATAGCAATGAGCAGTTCTTC. Protein: CASSLDSNEQFF. The rearrangement joins TRBV11-3 to TRBJ2-1; D not certain. The CDR3 contains 12 residues. V was trimmed by 0 bases and J by 6 bases, leaving 3 bases between them. CDR1 SGHNT and CDR2 YENEEA come from the germline V gene.

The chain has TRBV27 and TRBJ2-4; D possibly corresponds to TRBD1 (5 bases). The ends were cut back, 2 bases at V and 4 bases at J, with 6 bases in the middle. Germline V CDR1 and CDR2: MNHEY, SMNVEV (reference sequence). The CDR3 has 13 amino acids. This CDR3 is CASSLPGKNIQYF. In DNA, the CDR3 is TGTGCCAGCAGTTTACCAGGGAAAAACATTCAGTACTTC.

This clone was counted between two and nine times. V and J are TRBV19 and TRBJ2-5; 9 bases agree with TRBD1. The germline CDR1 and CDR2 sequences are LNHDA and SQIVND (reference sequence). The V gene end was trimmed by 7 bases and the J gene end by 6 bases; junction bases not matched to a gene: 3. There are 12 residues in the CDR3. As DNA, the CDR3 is TGTGCCAGTAAGGGACAGGGACAGACCCAGTACTTC. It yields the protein CASKGQGQTQYF.

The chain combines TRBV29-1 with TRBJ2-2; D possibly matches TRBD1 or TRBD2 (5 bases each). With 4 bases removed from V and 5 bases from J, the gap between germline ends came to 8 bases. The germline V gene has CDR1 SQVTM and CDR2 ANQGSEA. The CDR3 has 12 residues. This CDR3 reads CSVVEGTGELFF. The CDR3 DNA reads TGCAGCGTTGTTGAGGGGACCGGGGAGCTGTTTTTT.

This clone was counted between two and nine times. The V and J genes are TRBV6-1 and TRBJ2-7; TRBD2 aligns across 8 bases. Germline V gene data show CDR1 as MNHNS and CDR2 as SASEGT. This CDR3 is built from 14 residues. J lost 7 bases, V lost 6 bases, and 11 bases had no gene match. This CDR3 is CASRAGLGPGEQYV. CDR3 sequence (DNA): TGTGCCAGCAGAGCGGGACTAGGGCCGGGTGAGCAGTACGTC.

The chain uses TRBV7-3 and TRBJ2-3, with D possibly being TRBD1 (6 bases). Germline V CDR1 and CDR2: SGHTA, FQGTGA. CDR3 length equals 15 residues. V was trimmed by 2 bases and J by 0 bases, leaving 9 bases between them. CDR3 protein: CASSLAGASTDTQYF. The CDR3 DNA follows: TGTGCCAGCAGCTTAGCAGGGGCAAGCACAGATACGCAGTATTTT.

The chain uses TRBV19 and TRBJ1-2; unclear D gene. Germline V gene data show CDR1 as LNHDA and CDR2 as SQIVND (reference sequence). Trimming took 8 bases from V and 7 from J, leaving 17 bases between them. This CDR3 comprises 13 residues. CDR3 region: CASRGVGGGGYTF. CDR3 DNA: TGTGCCAGTCGCGGGGTAGGTGGAGGTGGCTACACCTTC.

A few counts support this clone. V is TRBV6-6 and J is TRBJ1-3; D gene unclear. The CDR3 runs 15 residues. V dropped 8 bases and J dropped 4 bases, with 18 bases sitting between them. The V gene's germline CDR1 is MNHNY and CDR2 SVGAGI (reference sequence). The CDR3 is CASAEGIYAGNTIYF. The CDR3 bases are TGTGCCAGCGCGGAAGGGATCTACGCGGGAAACACCATATATTTT.

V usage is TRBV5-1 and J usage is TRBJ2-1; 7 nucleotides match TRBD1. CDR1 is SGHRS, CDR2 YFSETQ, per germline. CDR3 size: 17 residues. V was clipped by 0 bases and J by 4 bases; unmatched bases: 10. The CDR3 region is CASSLVVGTDLYNEQFF. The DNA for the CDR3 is TGCGCCAGCAGCTTGGTAGTCGGGACAGATCTGTACAATGAGCAGTTCTTC.

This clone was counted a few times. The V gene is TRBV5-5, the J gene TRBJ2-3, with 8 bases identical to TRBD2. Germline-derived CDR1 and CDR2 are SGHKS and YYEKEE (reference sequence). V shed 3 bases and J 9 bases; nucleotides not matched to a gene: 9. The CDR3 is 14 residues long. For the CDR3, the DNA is TGTGCCAGCAGCTGGGCTCGGAGCGGGGGCACGCAGTATTTT. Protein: CASSWARSGGTQYF. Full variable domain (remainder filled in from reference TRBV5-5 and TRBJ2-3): DAGVTQSPTHLIKTRGQQVTLRCSPISGHKSVSWYQQVLGQGPQFIFQYYEKEERGRGNFPDRFSARQFPNYSSELNVNALLLGDSALYLCASSWARSGGTQYFGPGTRLTVL.

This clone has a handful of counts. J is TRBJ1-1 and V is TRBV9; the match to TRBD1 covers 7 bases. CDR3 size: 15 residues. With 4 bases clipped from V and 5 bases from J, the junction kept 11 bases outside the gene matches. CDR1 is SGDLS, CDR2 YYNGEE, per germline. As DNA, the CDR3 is TGTGCCAGCAGCCTCCGGGACAGCCCTATAACTGAAGCTTTCTTT. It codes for CASSLRDSPITEAFF.

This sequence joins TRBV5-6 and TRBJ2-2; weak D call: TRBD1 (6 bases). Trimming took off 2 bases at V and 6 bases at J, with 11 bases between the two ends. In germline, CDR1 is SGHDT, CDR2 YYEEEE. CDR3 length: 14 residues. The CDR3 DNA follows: TGTGCCAGCAGCTTAGCCCCAGGGGCCGGGGAGCTGTTTTTT. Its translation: CASSLAPGAGELFF.

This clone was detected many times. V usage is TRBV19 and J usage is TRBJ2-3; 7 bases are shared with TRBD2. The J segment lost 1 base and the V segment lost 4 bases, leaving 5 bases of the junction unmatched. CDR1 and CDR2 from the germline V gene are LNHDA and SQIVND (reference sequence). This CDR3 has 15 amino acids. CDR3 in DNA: TGTGCCAGTAGTAATAGCGGGTTACGCACAGATACGCAGTATTTT. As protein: CASSNSGLRTDTQYF. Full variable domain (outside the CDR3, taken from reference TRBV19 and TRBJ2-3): DGGITQSPKYLFRKEGQNVTLSCEQNLNHDAMYWYRQDPGQGLRLIYYSQIVNDFQKGDIAEGYSVSREKKESFPLTVTSAQKNPTAFYLCASSNSGLRTDTQYFGPGTRLTVL.

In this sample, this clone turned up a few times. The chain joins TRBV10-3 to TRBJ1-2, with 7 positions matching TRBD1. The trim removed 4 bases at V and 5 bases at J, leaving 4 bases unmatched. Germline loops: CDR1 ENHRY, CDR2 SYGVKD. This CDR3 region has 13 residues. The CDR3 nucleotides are TGTGCCATCAGTGGGACAGGAAGGTATGGCTACACCTTC. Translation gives CAISGTGRYGYTF.

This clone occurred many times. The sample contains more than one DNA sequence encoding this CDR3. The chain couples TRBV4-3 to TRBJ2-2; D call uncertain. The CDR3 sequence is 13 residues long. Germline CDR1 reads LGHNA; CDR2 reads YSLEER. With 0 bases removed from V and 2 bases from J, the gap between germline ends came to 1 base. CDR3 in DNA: TGCGCCAGCAGCCAAGATAACACCGGGGAGCTGTTTTTT. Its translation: CASSQDNTGELFF.

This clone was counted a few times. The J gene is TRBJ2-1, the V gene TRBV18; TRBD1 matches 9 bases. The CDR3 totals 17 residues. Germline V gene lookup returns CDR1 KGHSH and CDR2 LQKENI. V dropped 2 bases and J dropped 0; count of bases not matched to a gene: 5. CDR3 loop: CASSPYTGQGSYNEQFF. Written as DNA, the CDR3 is TGTGCCAGCTCACCATATACGGGACAGGGCTCCTACAATGAGCAGTTCTTC.

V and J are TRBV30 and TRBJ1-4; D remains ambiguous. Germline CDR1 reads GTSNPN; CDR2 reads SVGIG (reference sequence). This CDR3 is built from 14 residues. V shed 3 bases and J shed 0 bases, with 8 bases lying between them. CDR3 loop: CAWRYTATNEKLFF. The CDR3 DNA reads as TGTGCCTGGAGGTACACTGCAACTAATGAAAAACTGTTTTTT.

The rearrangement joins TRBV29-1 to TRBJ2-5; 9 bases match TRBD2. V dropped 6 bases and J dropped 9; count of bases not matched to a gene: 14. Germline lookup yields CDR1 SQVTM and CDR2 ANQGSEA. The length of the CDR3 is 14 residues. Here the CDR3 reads CSVVGTSNGRAQYF. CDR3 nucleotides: TGCAGCGTGGTCGGGACTAGCAACGGTAGGGCCCAGTACTTC. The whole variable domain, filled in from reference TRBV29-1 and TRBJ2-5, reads SAVISQKPSRDICQRGTSLTIQCQVDSQVTMMFWYRQQPGQSLTLIATANQGSEATYESGFVIDKFPISRPNLTFSTLTVSNMSPEDSSIYLCSVVGTSNGRAQYFGPGTRLLVL.